The T cell receptor (beta chain) under discussion was sequenced for a study of T cell responses to AZD1222 COVID-19 vaccine. Germline CDR1 SGHRS, CDR2 YFSETQ. V shed 0 bases and J shed 6 bases, with 16 bases lying between them. CDR3 length equals 15 residues. As concerns this clone: What it binds is not known.

General observations from the study: White British ancestry dominated among donors, who included more females, and clonal diversity was possibly underestimated. Spike-specific TCR breadth rose after two AZD1222 doses, and depth rose as well.

Assay: immunoSEQ multiplex PCR; the TCRdb copy retains only in-frame clones and omits some. The sample records some 120,000 clones, 80% to 95% being singletons. The rearrangement uses TRBV5-1 and TRBJ2-7; no firm D call. Source: peripheral blood, taken on day 0 of AZD1222 vaccination. This TCR was sampled from an adult in good health. The CDR3 sequence is CASSLVVRNSGEQYF. CDR3 coding DNA: TGCGCCAGCAGCTTGGTCGTTCGCAACTCCGGCGAGCAGTACTTC.